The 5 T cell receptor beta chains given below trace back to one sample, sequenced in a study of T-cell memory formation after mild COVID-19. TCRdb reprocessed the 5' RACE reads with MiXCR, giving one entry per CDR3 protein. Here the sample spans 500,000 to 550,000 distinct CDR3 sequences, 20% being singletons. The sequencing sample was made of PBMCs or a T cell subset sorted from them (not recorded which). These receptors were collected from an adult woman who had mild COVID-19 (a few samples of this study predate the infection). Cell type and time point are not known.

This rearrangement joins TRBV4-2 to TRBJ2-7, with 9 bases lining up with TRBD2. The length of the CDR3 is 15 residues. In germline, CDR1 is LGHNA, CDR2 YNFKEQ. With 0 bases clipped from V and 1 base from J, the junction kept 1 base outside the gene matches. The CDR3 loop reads CASSQEAGGSYEQYF. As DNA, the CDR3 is TGTGCCAGCAGCCAAGAGGCGGGGGGGTCCTACGAGCAGTACTTC.

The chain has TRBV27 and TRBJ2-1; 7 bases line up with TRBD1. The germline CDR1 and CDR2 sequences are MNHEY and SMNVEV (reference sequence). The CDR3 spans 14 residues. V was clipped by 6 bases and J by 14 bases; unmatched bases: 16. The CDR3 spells CASSLPFSRGSEFF. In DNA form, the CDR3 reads TGTGCCAGCAGCCTCCCCTTCTCCAGGGGGTCGGAGTTCTTC.

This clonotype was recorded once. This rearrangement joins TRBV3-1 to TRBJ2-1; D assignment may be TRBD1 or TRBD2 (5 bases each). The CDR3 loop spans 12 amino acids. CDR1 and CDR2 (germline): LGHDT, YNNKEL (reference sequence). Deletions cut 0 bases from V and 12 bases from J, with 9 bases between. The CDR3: CASSQDWGRQFF. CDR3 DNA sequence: TGTGCCAGCAGCCAAGATTGGGGACGGCAGTTCTTC.

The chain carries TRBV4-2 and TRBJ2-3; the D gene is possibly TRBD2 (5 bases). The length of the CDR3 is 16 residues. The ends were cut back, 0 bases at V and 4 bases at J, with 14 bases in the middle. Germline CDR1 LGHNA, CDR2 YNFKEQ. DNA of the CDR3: TGTGCCAGCAGCCAAGATCAACTAGTTAGGGCAGATACGCAGTATTTT. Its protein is CASSQDQLVRADTQYF.

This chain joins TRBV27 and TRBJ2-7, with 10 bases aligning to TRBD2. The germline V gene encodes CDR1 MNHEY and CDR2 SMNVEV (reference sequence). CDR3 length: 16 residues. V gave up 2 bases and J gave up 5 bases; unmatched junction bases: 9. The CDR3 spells CASSLRWSSGSNEQYF. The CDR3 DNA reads TGTGCCAGCAGTTTACGCTGGTCTAGCGGGAGCAACGAGCAGTACTTC.